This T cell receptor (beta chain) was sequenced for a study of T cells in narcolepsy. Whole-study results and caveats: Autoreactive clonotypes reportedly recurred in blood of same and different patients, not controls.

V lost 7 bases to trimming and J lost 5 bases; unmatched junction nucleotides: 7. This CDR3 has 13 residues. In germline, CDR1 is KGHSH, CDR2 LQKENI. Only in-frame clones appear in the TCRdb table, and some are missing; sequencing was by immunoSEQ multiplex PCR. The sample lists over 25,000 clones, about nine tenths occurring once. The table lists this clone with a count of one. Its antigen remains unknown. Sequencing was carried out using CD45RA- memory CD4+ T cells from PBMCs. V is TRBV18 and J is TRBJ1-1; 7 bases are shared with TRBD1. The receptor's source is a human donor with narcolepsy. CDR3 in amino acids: CASCTGVGTEAFF. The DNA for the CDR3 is TGTGCCAGCTGTACAGGGGTTGGAACTGAAGCTTTCTTT.